These T cell receptor beta chains were read from a single sample in a study of shared clonotypes between healthy human individuals. Assay used: immunoSEQ multiplex PCR; TCRdb lists only in-frame clones, some missing. The sample lists 950,000 to 1,100,000 clones, 75% occurring once. The specimen sequenced was memory CD4+ T cells sorted from blood. The receptors here all came from a man younger than 30 in good health. Each CDR3 is given with its conserved first and last residue. The D gene is left open where the match is weak. Only some rows state a clone size, as once, few, many or a class for expanded clones.

J	D	V	size	length	CDR3	DNA
TRBJ2-5	NA	TRBV2	NA	15	CASSEKTGAQETQYF	TGTGCCAGCAGTGAGAAAACGGGGGCGCAAGAGACCCAGTACTTC
TRBJ2-2	TRBD1	TRBV29-1	NA	15	CSVWDRETNTGELFF	TGCAGCGTTTGGGACAGGGAAACGAACACCGGGGAGCTGTTTTTT
TRBJ2-7	NA	TRBV27	NA	14	CASSLGGVSYEQYF	TGTGCCAGCAGTTTAGGAGGGGTTTCCTACGAGCAGTACTTC
TRBJ1-5	TRBD1	TRBV7-9	NA	16	CASSLGGQGESQPQHF	TGTGCCAGCAGCTTAGGAGGACAGGGGGAAAGTCAGCCCCAGCATTTT
TRBJ1-4	TRBD1	TRBV28	NA	15	CASLMTGGWNEKLFF	TGTGCCAGCCTGATGACAGGGGGTTGGAATGAAAAACTGTTTTTT
TRBJ2-2	TRBD2	TRBV9	NA	19	CASSVALAGTPTNTGELFF	TGTGCCAGCAGCGTAGCCCTAGCGGGCACCCCCACGAACACCGGGGAGCTGTTTTTT
TRBJ2-1	NA	TRBV9	few	15	CASSGETRRFDEQFF	TGTGCCAGCAGCGGAGAGACTAGAAGGTTCGATGAGCAGTTCTTC
TRBJ2-2	TRBD1	TRBV5-1	NA	15	CASSFGTGRAGELFF	TGCGCCAGCAGCTTCGGGACAGGGCGAGCCGGGGAGCTGTTTTTT
TRBJ1-5	NA	TRBV7-9	NA	13	CASSLLSDQPQHF	TGTGCCAGCAGCTTACTCAGTGATCAGCCCCAGCATTTT
TRBJ1-2	NA	TRBV30	once	14	CAWSDTGIPYGYTF	TGTGCCTGGAGTGATACAGGGATACCCTATGGCTACACCTTC
TRBJ2-2	TRBD1	TRBV2	NA	15	CASSTGGISTGELFF	TGTGCCAGCAGCACAGGGGGAATAAGCACCGGGGAGCTGTTTTTT
TRBJ2-1	NA	TRBV11-3	once	13	CASSSPGANEQFF	TGTGCCAGCAGCTCCCCAGGGGCCAATGAGCAGTTCTTC
TRBJ1-1	NA	TRBV10-2	NA	14	CASSEWDTNTEAFF	TGCGCCAGCAGTGAGTGGGACACTAACACTGAAGCTTTCTTT
TRBJ2-1	NA	TRBV11-2	NA	14	CASSLDIEGNEQFF	TGTGCCAGCAGCTTAGATATAGAGGGCAATGAGCAGTTCTTC
TRBJ2-3	TRBD2	TRBV5-1	few	17	CASSGGTSGRATDTQYF	TGCGCCAGCAGCGGCGGGACTAGCGGGAGGGCCACAGATACGCAGTATTTT
TRBJ2-7	TRBD1	TRBV5-1	NA	14	CASSLAQRGREQYF	TGCGCCAGCAGCTTGGCGCAAAGGGGGCGCGAGCAGTACTTC
TRBJ2-7	NA	TRBV6-6	NA	15	CASSYSGGASYEQYF	TGTGCCAGCAGTTACTCGGGGGGCGCGTCCTACGAGCAGTACTTC
TRBJ1-5	TRBD1	TRBV4-1	NA	18	CASSQVTGGLLSNQPQHF	TGCGCCAGCAGCCAAGTGACAGGGGGCCTCCTGAGCAATCAGCCCCAGCATTTT
TRBJ2-7	NA	TRBV18	NA	12	CASSPTGSEQYF	TGTGCCAGCTCACCCACAGGTTCCGAGCAGTACTTC
TRBJ2-3	NA	TRBV5-1	many	14	CASSPYRGTDTQYF	TGCGCCAGCAGCCCCTACCGCGGCACAGATACGCAGTATTTT
TRBJ1-1	TRBD1	TRBV7-2	few	15	CASSLLRTGAPEAFF	TGTGCCAGCAGCTTACTTAGGACAGGGGCCCCTGAAGCTTTCTTT
TRBJ1-2	NA	TRBV11-2	few	16	CASSSGPGGDNYGYTF	TGTGCCAGCAGCTCCGGCCCAGGAGGAGATAACTATGGCTACACCTTC
TRBJ1-6	NA	TRBV19	NA	16	CASRKDPQGWNSPLHF	TGTGCCAGTAGGAAAGACCCCCAGGGCTGGAATTCACCCCTCCACTTT
TRBJ2-5	TRBD2	TRBV7-9	NA	16	CASTPGRLGLRETQYF	TGTGCCAGCACCCCCGGGAGGCTAGGGTTACGAGAGACCCAGTACTTC
TRBJ1-1	NA	TRBV15	NA	16	CATSPRDGKGNTEAFF	TGTGCCACCAGCCCGCGGGACGGAAAGGGGAACACTGAAGCTTTCTTT
TRBJ1-3	NA	TRBV5-1	NA	14	CASSLGQGGNTIYF	TGCGCCAGCAGCTTGGGGCAGGGGGGAAACACCATATATTTT
TRBJ2-7	TRBD1	TRBV6-5	NA	15	CASSNRDRGSYEQYF	TGTGCCAGCAGTAACCGGGACAGGGGGTCCTACGAGCAGTACTTC
TRBJ1-1	NA	TRBV5-1	NA	15	CASSLVEAGTTEAFF	TGCGCCAGCAGCTTGGTTGAGGCAGGGACGACTGAAGCTTTCTTT
TRBJ1-3	TRBD1	TRBV5-1	NA	16	CASSLGRDSSGNTIYF	TGCGCCAGCAGCTTGGGCCGGGACAGCTCTGGAAACACCATATATTTT
TRBJ1-1	NA	TRBV2	NA	14	CASSGEGRAAEAFF	TGTGCCAGCAGTGGTGAAGGCAGGGCCGCTGAAGCTTTCTTT
TRBJ2-3	NA	TRBV6-7	NA	16	CASSSGTPYSTDTQYF	TGTGCCAGCAGTTCCGGGACTCCATATAGCACAGATACGCAGTATTTT
TRBJ1-2	NA	TRBV30	few	12	CAWRPLSYGYTF	TGTGCCTGGAGACCCCTGTCCTATGGCTACACCTTC
TRBJ2-3	NA	TRBV5-1	NA	15	CASSLAVGPTDTQYF	TGCGCCAGCAGCTTGGCCGTTGGGCCCACAGATACGCAGTATTTT
TRBJ1-2	NA	TRBV27	once	13	CASSSGGGYGYTF	TGTGCCAGCAGTTCCGGGGGGGGCTATGGCTACACCTTC
TRBJ1-2	NA	TRBV14	NA	16	CASSHNLGLPNYGYTF	TGTGCCAGCAGCCATAATCTCGGATTGCCTAACTATGGCTACACCTTC
TRBJ1-4	NA	TRBV7-9	NA	16	CASSFGVGITNEKLFF	TGTGCCAGCAGCTTTGGTGTCGGAATAACTAATGAAAAACTGTTTTTT
TRBJ1-6	NA	TRBV2	NA	15	CASIPTGAYNSPLHF	TGTGCCAGCATCCCAACCGGGGCCTATAATTCACCCCTCCACTTT
TRBJ2-1	NA	TRBV6-8	NA	18	CASSYSSVNRGLYNEQFF	TGTGCCAGCAGTTACTCGAGCGTCAACCGGGGATTATACAATGAGCAGTTCTTC
TRBJ1-4	NA	TRBV19	once	15	CASSIALRINEKLFF	TGTGCCAGTAGTATAGCTTTACGGATTAATGAAAAACTGTTTTTT
TRBJ2-3	NA	TRBV10-1	NA	15	CASSESGGGEDTQYF	TGCGCCAGCAGTGAGTCGGGAGGCGGGGAGGATACGCAGTATTTT
TRBJ2-1	TRBD2	TRBV7-2	NA	16	CASSWSASGGSNEQFF	TGTGCCAGCAGCTGGTCTGCTAGCGGGGGGTCCAATGAGCAGTTCTTC
TRBJ1-2	TRBD1	TRBV9	NA	15	CASSVGDRVSYGYTF	TGTGCCAGCAGCGTAGGGGACAGGGTCTCCTATGGCTACACCTTC
TRBJ2-1	TRBD2	TRBV9	NA	17	CASSVQGVAGGLGEQFF	TGTGCCAGCAGCGTACAGGGAGTAGCGGGGGGCTTGGGTGAGCAGTTCTTC
TRBJ2-4	TRBD2	TRBV4-2	NA	20	CASSQDTMGVAGASKNIQYF	TGTGCCAGCAGCCAAGACACCATGGGAGTAGCGGGGGCCAGTAAAAACATTCAGTACTTC
TRBJ1-2	NA	TRBV30	NA	16	CAWSVPSGRINYGYTF	TGTGCCTGGAGTGTCCCCAGTGGCAGGATTAACTATGGCTACACCTTC
TRBJ1-4	TRBD1	TRBV18	NA	16	CASSPPPDRGYEKLFF	TGTGCCAGCTCACCCCCACCGGACAGGGGTTATGAAAAACTGTTTTTT
TRBJ2-3	NA	TRBV7-2	NA	13	CASSLMVPDTQYF	TGTGCCAGCAGCTTAATGGTTCCAGATACGCAGTATTTT
TRBJ2-7	TRBD2	TRBV5-1	NA	15	CASSTLAGGPGEQYF	TGCGCCAGCAGCACCCTAGCGGGAGGGCCGGGGGAGCAGTACTTC
TRBJ2-3	TRBD1	TRBV11-2	NA	16	CASSVTGGHYTDTQYF	TGTGCCAGCAGCGTAACAGGGGGCCATTACACAGATACGCAGTATTTT
TRBJ1-1	TRBD1	TRBV4-1	NA	11	CASSLLGQAFF	TGCGCCAGCAGCCTGCTGGGACAGGCCTTCTTT
TRBJ2-5	TRBD2	TRBV5-4	NA	16	CASSRGSGGYLETQYF	TGTGCCAGCAGCAGGGGGAGCGGGGGATATTTAGAGACCCAGTACTTC
TRBJ2-4	TRBD1	TRBV6-6	NA	14	CASSIGTGTDIQYF	TGTGCCAGCAGTATTGGGACAGGGACGGACATTCAGTACTTC
TRBJ1-2	NA	TRBV11-2	NA	14	CASSSLRGIYGYTF	TGTGCCAGCAGCTCCCTCAGGGGCATCTATGGCTACACCTTC
TRBJ2-2	TRBD2	TRBV7-2	NA	15	CASSYRAGGLGELFF	TGTGCCAGCAGCTACCGAGCGGGGGGTCTCGGGGAGCTGTTTTTT
TRBJ2-7	NA	TRBV5-1	NA	14	CASSLTTGLHEQYF	TGCGCCAGCAGCTTGACTACAGGGTTACACGAGCAGTACTTC